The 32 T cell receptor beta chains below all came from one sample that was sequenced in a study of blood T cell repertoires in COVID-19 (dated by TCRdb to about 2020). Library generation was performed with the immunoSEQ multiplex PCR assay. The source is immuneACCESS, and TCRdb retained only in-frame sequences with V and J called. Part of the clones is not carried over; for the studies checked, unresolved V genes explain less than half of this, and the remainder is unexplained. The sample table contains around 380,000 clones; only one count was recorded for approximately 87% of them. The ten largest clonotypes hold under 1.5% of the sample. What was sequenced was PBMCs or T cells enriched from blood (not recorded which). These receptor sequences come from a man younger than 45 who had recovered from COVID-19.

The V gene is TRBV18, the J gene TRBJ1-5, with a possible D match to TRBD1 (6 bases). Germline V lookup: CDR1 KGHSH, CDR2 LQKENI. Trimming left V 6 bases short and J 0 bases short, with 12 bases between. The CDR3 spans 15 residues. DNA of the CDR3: TGTGCCAGCTCCCGTGGACAGAATAGCAATCAGCCCCAGCATTTT. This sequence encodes CASSRGQNSNQPQHF.

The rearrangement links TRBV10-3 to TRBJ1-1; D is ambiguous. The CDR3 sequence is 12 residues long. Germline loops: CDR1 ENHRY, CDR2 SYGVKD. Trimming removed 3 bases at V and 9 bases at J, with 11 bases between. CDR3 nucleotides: TGTGCCATCAGTGAAGAGAGCAAAAAAGCTTTCTTT. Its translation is CAISEESKKAFF.

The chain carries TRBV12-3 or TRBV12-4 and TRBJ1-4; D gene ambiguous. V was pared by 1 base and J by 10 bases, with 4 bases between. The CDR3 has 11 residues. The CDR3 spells CASSLDRKLFF. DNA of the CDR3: TGTGCCAGCAGTTTAGACAGAAAACTGTTTTTT.

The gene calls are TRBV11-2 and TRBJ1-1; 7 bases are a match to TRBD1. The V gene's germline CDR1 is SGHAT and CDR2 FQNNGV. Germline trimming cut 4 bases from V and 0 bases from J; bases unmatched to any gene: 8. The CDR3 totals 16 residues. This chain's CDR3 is CASSSQTGALNTEAFF. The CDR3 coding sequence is TGTGCCAGCAGCTCCCAAACAGGGGCCTTGAACACTGAAGCTTTCTTT.

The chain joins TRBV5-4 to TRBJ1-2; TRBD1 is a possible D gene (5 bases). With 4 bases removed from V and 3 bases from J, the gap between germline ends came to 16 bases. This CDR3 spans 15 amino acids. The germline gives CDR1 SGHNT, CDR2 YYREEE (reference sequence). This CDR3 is CASSPTPTEYYGYTF. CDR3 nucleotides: TGTGCCAGCAGCCCTACTCCGACAGAGTACTATGGCTACACCTTC.

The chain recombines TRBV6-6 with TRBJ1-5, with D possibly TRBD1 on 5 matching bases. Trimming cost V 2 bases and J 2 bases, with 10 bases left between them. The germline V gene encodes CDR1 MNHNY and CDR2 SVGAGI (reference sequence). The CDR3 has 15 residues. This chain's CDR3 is CASSYGREGNQPQHF. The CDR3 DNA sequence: TGTGCCAGCAGTTACGGCAGGGAAGGCAATCAGCCCCAGCATTTT.

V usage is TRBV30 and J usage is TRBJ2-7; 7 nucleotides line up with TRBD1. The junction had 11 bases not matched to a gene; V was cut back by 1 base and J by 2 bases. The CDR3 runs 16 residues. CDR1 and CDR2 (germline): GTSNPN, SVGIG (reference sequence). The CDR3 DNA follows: TGTGCCTGGAGTGCCAACTTCCGGGACAGAGCCTACGAGCAGTACTTC. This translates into CAWSANFRDRAYEQYF.

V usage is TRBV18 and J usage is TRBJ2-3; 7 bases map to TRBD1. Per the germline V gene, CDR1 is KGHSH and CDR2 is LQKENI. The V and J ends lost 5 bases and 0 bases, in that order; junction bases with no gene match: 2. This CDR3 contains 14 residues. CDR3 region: CASSKGQSTDTQYF. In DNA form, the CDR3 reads TGTGCCAGCTCAAAGGGACAGAGCACAGATACGCAGTATTTT.

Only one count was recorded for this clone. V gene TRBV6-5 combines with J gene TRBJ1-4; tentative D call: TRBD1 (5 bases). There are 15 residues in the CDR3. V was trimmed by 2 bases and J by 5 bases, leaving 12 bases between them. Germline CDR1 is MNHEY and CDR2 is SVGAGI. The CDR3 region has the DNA TGTGCCAGCAGTTACGTGCGGGGACCAAATGAAAAACTGTTTTTT. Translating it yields CASSYVRGPNEKLFF.

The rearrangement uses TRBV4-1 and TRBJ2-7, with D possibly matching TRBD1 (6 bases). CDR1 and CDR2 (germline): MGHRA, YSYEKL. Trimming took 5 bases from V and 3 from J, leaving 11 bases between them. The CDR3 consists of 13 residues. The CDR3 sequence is CASSNRDNYEQYF. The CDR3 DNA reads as TGCGCCAGCAGCAACCGGGACAACTACGAGCAGTACTTC.

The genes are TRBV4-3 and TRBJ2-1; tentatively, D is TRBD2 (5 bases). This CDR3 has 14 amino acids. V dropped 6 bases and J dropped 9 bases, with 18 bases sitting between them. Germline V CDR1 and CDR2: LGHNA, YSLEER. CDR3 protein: CASSIFRGNGEQFF. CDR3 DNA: TGCGCCAGCAGTATCTTTAGAGGGAATGGTGAGCAGTTCTTC.

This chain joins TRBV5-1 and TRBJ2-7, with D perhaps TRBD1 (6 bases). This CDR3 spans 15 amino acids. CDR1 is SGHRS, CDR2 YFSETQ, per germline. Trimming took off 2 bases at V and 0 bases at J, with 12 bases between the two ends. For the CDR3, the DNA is TGCGCCAGCAGCTTCCAGGGGATAAACTCCTACGAGCAGTACTTC. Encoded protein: CASSFQGINSYEQYF. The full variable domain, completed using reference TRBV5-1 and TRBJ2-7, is KAGVTQTPRYLIKTRGQQVTLSCSPISGHRSVSWYQQTPGQGLQFLFEYFSETQRNKGNFPGRFSGRQFSNSRSEMNVSTLELGDSALYLCASSFQGINSYEQYFGPGTRLTVT.

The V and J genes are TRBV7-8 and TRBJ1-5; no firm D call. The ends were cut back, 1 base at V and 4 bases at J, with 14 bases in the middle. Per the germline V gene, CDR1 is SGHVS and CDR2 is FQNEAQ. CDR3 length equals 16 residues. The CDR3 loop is CASSLGADPTNQPQHF. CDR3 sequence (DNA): TGTGCCAGCAGCTTAGGGGCAGATCCTACAAATCAGCCCCAGCATTTT.

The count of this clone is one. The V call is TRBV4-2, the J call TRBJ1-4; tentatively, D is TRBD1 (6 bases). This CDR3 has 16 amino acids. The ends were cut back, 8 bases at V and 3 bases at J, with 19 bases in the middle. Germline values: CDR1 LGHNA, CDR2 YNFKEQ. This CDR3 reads CASGDTGLGANEKLFF. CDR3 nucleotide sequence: TGTGCCAGCGGAGACACAGGGCTCGGAGCTAATGAAAAACTGTTTTTT.

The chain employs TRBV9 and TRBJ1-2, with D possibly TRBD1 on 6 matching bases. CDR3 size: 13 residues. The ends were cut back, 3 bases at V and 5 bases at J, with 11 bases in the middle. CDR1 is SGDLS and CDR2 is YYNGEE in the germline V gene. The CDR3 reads CASSGTVPYGYTF. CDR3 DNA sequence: TGTGCCAGCAGCGGGACAGTACCGTATGGCTACACCTTC.

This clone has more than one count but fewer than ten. CDR3 sequence reads: CASGPLEAGPWETQYF. CDR3 nucleotides: TGTGCTAGTGGCCCTTTGGAAGCGGGGCCTTGGGAGACCCAGTACTTC. The J gene is TRBJ2-5, the V gene TRBV12-5; 7 nucleotides agree with TRBD2. CDR3 length: 16 amino acids. In germline, CDR1 is LGHNT, CDR2 FRNRAP. Trimming at V came to 6 bases and at J to 5 bases, leaving 15 bases not matched to a gene.

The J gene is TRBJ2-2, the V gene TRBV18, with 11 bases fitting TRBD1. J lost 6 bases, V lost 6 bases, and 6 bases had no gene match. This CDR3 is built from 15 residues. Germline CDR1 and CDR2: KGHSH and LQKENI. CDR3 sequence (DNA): TGTGCCAGCTCGCCGAGGACAGGGGGCTCCGGGGAGCTGTTTTTT. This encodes CASSPRTGGSGELFF.

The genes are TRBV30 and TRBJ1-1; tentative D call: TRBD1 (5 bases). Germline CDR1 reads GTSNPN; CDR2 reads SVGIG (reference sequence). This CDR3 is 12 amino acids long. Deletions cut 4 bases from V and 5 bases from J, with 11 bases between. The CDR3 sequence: CAWKQGWTEAFF. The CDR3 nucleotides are TGTGCCTGGAAGCAGGGTTGGACTGAAGCTTTCTTT.

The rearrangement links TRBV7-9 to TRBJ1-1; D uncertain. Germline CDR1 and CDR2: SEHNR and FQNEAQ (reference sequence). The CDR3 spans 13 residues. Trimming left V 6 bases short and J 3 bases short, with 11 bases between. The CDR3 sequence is CASSSESYTEAFF. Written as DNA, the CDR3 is TGTGCCAGCAGTTCCGAGTCGTACACTGAAGCTTTCTTT.

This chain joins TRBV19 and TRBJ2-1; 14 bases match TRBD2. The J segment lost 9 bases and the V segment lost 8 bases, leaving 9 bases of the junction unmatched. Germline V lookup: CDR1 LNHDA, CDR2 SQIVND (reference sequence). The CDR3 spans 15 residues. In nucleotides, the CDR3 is TGTGCCAGTGGCTATCCGGGACTAGCGGGGGTTGAGCAGTTCTTC. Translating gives CASGYPGLAGVEQFF.

In DNA form, the CDR3 reads TGCGCCAGCAGCTACCAGGGGTTTCAAAATAATGAGCAGTTCTTC. Translation gives CASSYQGFQNNEQFF. The chain uses TRBV5-1 and TRBJ2-1, with D tentatively TRBD1 (6 bases). CDR3 length equals 15 residues. CDR1 is SGHRS, CDR2 YFSETQ, per germline. V lost 3 bases and J 7 bases, leaving 17 bases between the germline ends.

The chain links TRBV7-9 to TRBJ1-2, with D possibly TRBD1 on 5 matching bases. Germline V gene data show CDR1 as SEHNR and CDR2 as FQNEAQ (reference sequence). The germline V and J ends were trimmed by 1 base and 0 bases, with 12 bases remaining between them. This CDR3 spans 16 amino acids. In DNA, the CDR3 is TGTGCCAGCAGCTTAGGTCAGGGTCAAACTAACTATGGCTACACCTTC. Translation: CASSLGQGQTNYGYTF.

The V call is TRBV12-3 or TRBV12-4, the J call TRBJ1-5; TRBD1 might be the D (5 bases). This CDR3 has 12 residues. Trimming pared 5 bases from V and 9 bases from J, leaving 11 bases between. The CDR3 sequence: CASSPGDRPQHF. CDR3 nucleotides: TGTGCCAGCAGTCCGGGGGATCGGCCCCAGCATTTT.

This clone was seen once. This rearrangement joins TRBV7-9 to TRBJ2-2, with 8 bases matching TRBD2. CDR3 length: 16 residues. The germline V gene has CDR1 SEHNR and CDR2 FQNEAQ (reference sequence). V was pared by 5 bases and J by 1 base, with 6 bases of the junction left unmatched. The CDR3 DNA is TGTGCCAGCAGCCGGGGTCTAGCGGGGAACACCGGGGAGCTGTTTTTT. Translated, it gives CASSRGLAGNTGELFF.

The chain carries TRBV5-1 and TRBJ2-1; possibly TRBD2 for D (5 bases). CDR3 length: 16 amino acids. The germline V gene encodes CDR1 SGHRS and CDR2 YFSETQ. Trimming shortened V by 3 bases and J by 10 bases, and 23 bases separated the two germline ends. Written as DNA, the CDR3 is TGCGCCAGCAGCTATCTTGGTCTGGAGGTCGGAGGCGAGCAGTTCTTC. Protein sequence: CASSYLGLEVGGEQFF.

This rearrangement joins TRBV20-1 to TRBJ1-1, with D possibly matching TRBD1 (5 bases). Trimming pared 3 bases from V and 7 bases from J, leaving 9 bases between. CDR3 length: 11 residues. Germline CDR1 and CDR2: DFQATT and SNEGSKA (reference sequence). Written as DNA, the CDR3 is TGCAGTGCTAGCAGGGCTTTTGAAGCTTTCTTT. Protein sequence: CSASRAFEAFF.

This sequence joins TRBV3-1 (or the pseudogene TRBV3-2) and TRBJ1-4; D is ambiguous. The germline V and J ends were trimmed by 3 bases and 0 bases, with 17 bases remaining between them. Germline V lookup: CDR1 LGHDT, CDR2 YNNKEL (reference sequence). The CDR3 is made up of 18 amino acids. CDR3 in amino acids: CASSHSVREKPTNEKLFF. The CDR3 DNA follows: TGTGCCAGCAGCCATTCGGTTAGGGAGAAACCAACTAATGAAAAACTGTTTTTT.

In DNA, the CDR3 is TGTGCCAGCACCTCTCCCGACAGGATGGACACTGAAGCTTTCTTT. Its protein is CASTSPDRMDTEAFF. The chain uses TRBV2 and TRBJ1-1; TRBD1 might be the D (6 bases). This CDR3 spans 15 amino acids. CDR1 and CDR2 (germline): SNHLY, FYNNEI. The germline V and J ends were trimmed by 7 bases and 3 bases, with 18 bases remaining between them.

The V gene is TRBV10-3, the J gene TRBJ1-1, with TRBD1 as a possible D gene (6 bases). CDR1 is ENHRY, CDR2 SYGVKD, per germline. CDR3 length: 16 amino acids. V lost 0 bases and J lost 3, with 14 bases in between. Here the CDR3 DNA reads TGTGCCATCAGTGAGTCGCGGGCGCGGGGGCACACTGAAGCTTTCTTT. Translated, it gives CAISESRARGHTEAFF.

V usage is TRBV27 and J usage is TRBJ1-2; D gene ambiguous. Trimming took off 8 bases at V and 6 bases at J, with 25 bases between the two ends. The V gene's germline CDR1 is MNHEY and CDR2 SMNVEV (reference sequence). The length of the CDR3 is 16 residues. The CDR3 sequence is CASGPPLPSPEDGYTF. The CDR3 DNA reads TGTGCCAGCGGGCCGCCTTTACCCTCCCCTGAAGATGGCTACACCTTC.

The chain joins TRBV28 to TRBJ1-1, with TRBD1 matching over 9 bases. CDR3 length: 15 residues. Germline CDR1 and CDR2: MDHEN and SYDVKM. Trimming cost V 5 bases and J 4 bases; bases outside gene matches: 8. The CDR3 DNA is TGTGCCAGCAGTCTATCCATACAGGGGGCCACTGAAGCTTTCTTT. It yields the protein CASSLSIQGATEAFF.

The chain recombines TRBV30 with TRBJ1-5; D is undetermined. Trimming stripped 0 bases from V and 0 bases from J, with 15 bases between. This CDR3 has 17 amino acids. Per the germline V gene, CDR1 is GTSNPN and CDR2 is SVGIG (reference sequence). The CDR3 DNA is TGTGCCTGGAGTGTAAGCCACAGCTTCAATAGCAATCAGCCCCAGCATTTT. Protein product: CAWSVSHSFNSNQPQHF.